The clone carrying this T cell receptor beta chain was seen a few times. Its antigen is not known. The ends lost 0 bases at V and 4 bases at J; junction bases unmatched: 6. CDR1 and CDR2 (germline): MNHEY, SVGAGI. CDR3 length: 18 residues. This sample was taken from a study of response to subunit inactivated influenza vaccine. TCRdb analysed the RT-PCR reads with MiXCR anew, one entry per CDR3 protein. The sample yields hundreds of thousands of distinct CDR3 sequences, 14% seen once. Overall study findings and caveats: That few new T cells are recruited by each seasonal influenza vaccination was the authors' suggestion.

The sequence was collected from a man aged 50-60 years who received an inactivated influenza vaccine. The gene calls are TRBV6-5 and TRBJ2-1; 13 bases line up with TRBD2. Material: PBMCs from blood, obtained 14 to 15 days before vaccination. CDR3 sequence: CASSYSRGLAGAYNEQFF. CDR3 coding DNA: TGTGCCAGCAGTTACTCCCGAGGACTAGCGGGGGCATACAATGAGCAGTTCTTC.